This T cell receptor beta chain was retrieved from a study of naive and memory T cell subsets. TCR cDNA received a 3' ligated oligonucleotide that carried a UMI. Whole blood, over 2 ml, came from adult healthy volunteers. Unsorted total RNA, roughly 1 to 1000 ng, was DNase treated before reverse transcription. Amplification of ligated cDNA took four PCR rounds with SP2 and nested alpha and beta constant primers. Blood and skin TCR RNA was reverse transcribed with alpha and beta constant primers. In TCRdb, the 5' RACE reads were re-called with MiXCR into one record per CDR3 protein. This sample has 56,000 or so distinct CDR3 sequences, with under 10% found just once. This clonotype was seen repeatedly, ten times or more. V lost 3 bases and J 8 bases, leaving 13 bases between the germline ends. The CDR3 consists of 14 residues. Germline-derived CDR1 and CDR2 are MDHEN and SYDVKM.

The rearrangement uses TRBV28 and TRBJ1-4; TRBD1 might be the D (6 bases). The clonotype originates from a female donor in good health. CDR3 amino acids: CASSLGRGREKLFF. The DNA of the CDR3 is TGTGCCAGCAGTTTGGGCAGGGGCAGGGAAAAACTGTTTTTT.